Below, 11 T cell receptor beta chains from the same sample are listed, as sequenced in a study of T cells in Graves' hyperthyroidism and ophthalmopathy (dated by TCRdb to between 2019 and 2020). The method was multiplex PCR. The run used an Illumina HiSeq 2000. Amplification of TCR beta CDR3 regions was carried out from RNA transcripts. The first round of RT-PCR for the TCR CDR3 was performed with the HTBI primer set and the Qiagen OneStep RT-PCR kit. TCRdb reran the public reads through fastp at Q25 and MiXCR, keeping productive beta chains. Duplicate CDR3 protein sequences are folded into a single record with the most common DNA and genes. Here the sample has about 350,000 distinct CDR3 sequences; 15% to 20% occur a single time. The top ten clones comprise 15% of the sample. Sequencing input: blood. These receptors were collected from a woman in her 40s with Graves' ophthalmopathy.

This clonotype was found many times. J is TRBJ2-7 and V is TRBV28, with 9 bases identical to TRBD1. CDR1 MDHEN and CDR2 SYDVKM come from the germline V gene. V lost 4 bases to trimming and J lost 1 base; unmatched junction nucleotides: 5. This CDR3 region has 15 residues. CDR3 loop: CASSSLTGGSYEQYF. The CDR3 DNA reads TGTGCCAGCAGTTCACTGACAGGGGGGTCCTACGAGCAGTACTTC.

Ten or more counts support this clonotype. V usage is TRBV7-9 and J usage is TRBJ2-7, with 10 bases fitting TRBD1. Germline V gene lookup returns CDR1 SEHNR and CDR2 FQNEAQ (reference sequence). The CDR3 spans 15 residues. The V and J ends lost 1 base and 2 bases, in that order; junction bases with no gene match: 2. CDR3 loop: CASSLGGQGTYEQYF. As DNA, the CDR3 is TGTGCCAGCAGCTTAGGGGGACAGGGGACCTACGAGCAGTACTTC.

This clonotype was found many times. The chain carries TRBV12-3 or TRBV12-4 and TRBJ1-2, with TRBD1 as a possible D gene (5 bases). With 5 bases removed from V and 1 base from J, the gap between germline ends came to 14 bases. The CDR3 is 15 amino acids. The CDR3 protein is CASSHTGLGNYGYTF. CDR3 nucleotides: TGTGCCAGCAGTCACACAGGCTTGGGTAACTATGGCTACACCTTC.

This clonotype was seen at least ten times. This chain uses TRBV20-1 with TRBJ2-5; D tentatively reads TRBD1 or TRBD2 (6 bases each). V gave up 4 bases and J gave up 1 base, with 13 bases separating them. The CDR3 length is 14 residues. CDR1 and CDR2 from the germline V gene are DFQATT and SNEGSKA (reference sequence). The CDR3 here is CSANGRGLQETQYF. CDR3 DNA: TGCAGTGCTAACGGCAGGGGACTCCAAGAGACCCAGTACTTC.

This clonotype occurred many times. The chain is built from TRBV6-1 and TRBJ1-2, with D possibly being TRBD1 (5 bases). Germline V gene lookup returns CDR1 MNHNS and CDR2 SASEGT. Deletions cut 4 bases from V and 4 bases from J, with 13 bases between. The CDR3 is made up of 14 amino acids. The CDR3 is CASSAPGLTYGYTF. The CDR3 nucleotides read TGTGCCAGCAGTGCGCCGGGACTGACCTATGGCTACACCTTC.

This clonotype was recorded many times. The rearrangement uses TRBV12-3 or TRBV12-4 and TRBJ1-4, with TRBD1 identical over 8 bases. The CDR3 consists of 14 residues. The V and J ends lost 6 bases and 7 bases, in that order; junction bases with no gene match: 7. The CDR3 is CASSIRGRGEKLFF. The CDR3 region has the DNA TGTGCCAGCAGCATCAGGGGGCGGGGTGAAAAACTGTTTTTT.

The chain recombines TRBV6-1 with TRBJ1-4, with TRBD1 identical over 7 bases. This CDR3 contains 19 residues. The V gene end was trimmed by 1 base and the J gene end by 5 bases; junction bases not matched to a gene: 16. The germline V gene has CDR1 MNHNS and CDR2 SASEGT. Here the CDR3 DNA reads TGTGCCAGCAGTGAAGGCCCCCATAGAATACAGGGGAAAAATGAAAAACTGTTTTTT. As protein: CASSEGPHRIQGKNEKLFF.

In this sample, this clonotype turned up many times. The chain joins TRBV12-3 or TRBV12-4 to TRBJ1-5; perhaps TRBD1 as D (5 bases). This CDR3 region has 15 residues. V was shortened by 5 bases and J by 8 bases, with 19 bases between the two germline ends. The CDR3 region has the DNA TGTGCCAGCAGTCGGTTTACAGGAATTGAAAAGCCCCAGCATTTT. Protein: CASSRFTGIEKPQHF.

The chain couples TRBV11-1 to TRBJ2-2; 9 bases map to TRBD1. J gave up 2 bases and V 4 bases, and 11 bases lay outside the gene matches. Germline CDR1 and CDR2: SGHAT and FQDESV (reference sequence). The CDR3 covers 18 residues. CDR3 region: CASSSFPGQGANTGELFF. The CDR3 DNA sequence: TGTGCCAGCAGCTCATTTCCGGGACAGGGAGCCAACACCGGGGAGCTGTTTTTT.

This CDR3 is CASSYPGGGWIGELFF. Written as DNA, the CDR3 is TGTGCCAGCAGCTACCCAGGAGGGGGCTGGATCGGGGAGCTGTTTTTT. The chain uses TRBV11-2 and TRBJ2-2, with D possibly TRBD1 on 7 matching bases. The germline V gene encodes CDR1 SGHAT and CDR2 FQNNGV. The V and J ends lost 4 bases and 7 bases respectively, with 19 bases between them. The CDR3 extends over 16 amino acids.

There are many counts of this clonotype. V is TRBV28 and J is TRBJ1-1, with D unresolved. The length of the CDR3 is 13 residues. V was shortened by 4 bases and J by 6 bases, with 12 bases between the two germline ends. Germline loops: CDR1 MDHEN, CDR2 SYDVKM. CDR3 nucleotide sequence: TGTGCCAGCAGTTCTTTCGTCGGATCTGAAGCTTTCTTT. Translating gives CASSSFVGSEAFF.